Listed below are T cell receptor beta chains from one sample, sequenced in a study of cytomegalovirus exposure and HLA in healthy donors. TCRdb's table, derived via immunoSEQ multiplex PCR, lists solely in-frame clones and lacks some. The table lists under 200,000 clones, approximately 83% of them singletons. The sequenced sample consisted of PBMCs. These receptors originate from a man aged 18-30 years in good health and CMV-seropositive. The CDR3 runs from the conserved cysteine through the conserved F or W. D genes are given only for firm matches. Clone size is given for some rows only: seen once, a few or many times, or a class if the clone is expanded.

D: .; size: .; V: TRBV10-1; J: TRBJ2-3; DNA: TGCGCCAGCAGTGAGGACTACCCGGGCACAGATACGCAGTATTTT; CDR3: CASSEDYPGTDTQYF
D: .; size: .; V: TRBV30; J: TRBJ2-7; DNA: TGTGCCTTCGGTTTGCCGCAGCAGTACTTC; CDR3: CAFGLPQQYF
D: .; size: .; V: TRBV25-1; J: TRBJ2-4; DNA: TGTGCCAGCAGTGCACTTGGTGTACAGAAAAACATTCGGTACTTC; CDR3: CASSALGVQKNIRYF
D: .; size: .; V: TRBV14; J: TRBJ1-2; DNA: TGTGCCAGCAGCCAACGGACCGACAGAAACTATGGCTACACCTTC; CDR3: CASSQRTDRNYGYTF
D: .; size: .; V: TRBV7-9; J: TRBJ1-2; DNA: TGTGCCAGCAGCGCTCCCACCGGGGTTCGCGGCTATGGCTACACCTTC; CDR3: CASSAPTGVRGYGYTF
D: TRBD1; size: .; V: TRBV18; J: TRBJ2-1; DNA: TGTGCCAGCTCACGTGACCGGGACAGGGTCTACAATGAGCAGTTCTTC; CDR3: CASSRDRDRVYNEQFF
D: .; size: once; V: TRBV6-6; J: TRBJ2-7; DNA: TGTGCCAGCAGTTTAAATTCCTACGAGCAGTACTTC; CDR3: CASSLNSYEQYF
D: .; size: .; V: TRBV28; J: TRBJ1-5; DNA: TGTGCCAGCAGTTATTCACAGGGTATTGGACAGCCCCAGCATTTT; CDR3: CASSYSQGIGQPQHF
D: .; size: .; V: TRBV6-6; J: TRBJ1-2; DNA: TGTGCCAGCAGGTCGACAGCCTATGGCTACACCTTC; CDR3: CASRSTAYGYTF
D: .; size: .; V: TRBV10-3; J: TRBJ2-5; DNA: TGTGCCATCAGGTCCCCTGGACTAACAGAGACCCAGTACTTC; CDR3: CAIRSPGLTETQYF
D: .; size: few; V: TRBV28; J: TRBJ1-1; DNA: TGTGCCAGCGGGAGGCTTGAAGCTTTCTTT; CDR3: CASGRLEAFF
D: .; size: .; V: TRBV4-3; J: TRBJ2-1; DNA: TGCGCCAGCAGCCAAGACGGCCAGCGAGACTCCTACAATGAGCAGTTCTTC; CDR3: CASSQDGQRDSYNEQFF
D: TRBD1; size: .; V: TRBV5-1; J: TRBJ2-3; DNA: TGCGCCAGCAGTTCCGGGACAGGGGTCGCAGATACGCAGTATTTT; CDR3: CASSSGTGVADTQYF
D: .; size: .; V: TRBV21-1; J: TRBJ1-5; DNA: TGTGCCAGCAGCACAGGGGATCAGCCCCAGCATTTT; CDR3: CASSTGDQPQHF
D: TRBD1; size: .; V: TRBV4-1; J: TRBJ2-3; DNA: TGCGCCAGCAGCCCGGGGGGACAGGGGGAGATAGGCAAGACCACAGATACGCAGTATTTT; CDR3: CASSPGGQGEIGKTTDTQYF
D: TRBD1; size: .; V: TRBV6-1; J: TRBJ1-1; DNA: TGTGCTCTAGTACAGGGGAATGAAGCTTTCTTT; CDR3: CALVQGNEAFF
D: .; size: .; V: TRBV27; J: TRBJ1-5; DNA: TGTGCCAGCAGTTACGGACAGAGCAATCAGCCCCAGCATTTT; CDR3: CASSYGQSNQPQHF
D: .; size: .; V: TRBV27; J: TRBJ1-1; DNA: TGTGCCAGCAGAGGCTGGATGACAGGTACGAACACTGAAGCTTTCTTT; CDR3: CASRGWMTGTNTEAFF
D: TRBD1; size: few; V: TRBV4-1; J: TRBJ1-1; DNA: TGCGCCAGCAGCCAGACAGGGCCGGGGGACACTGAAGCTTTCTTT; CDR3: CASSQTGPGDTEAFF
D: TRBD2; size: .; V: TRBV4-3; J: TRBJ2-7; DNA: TGCGCCAGCAGCCAAGAGACTAGCGGGTCCTTCTACGAGCAGTACTTC; CDR3: CASSQETSGSFYEQYF
D: .; size: .; V: TRBV19; J: TRBJ1-1; DNA: TGTGCCAGTAGTTGGCCGAACACTGAAGCTTTCTTT; CDR3: CASSWPNTEAFF
D: .; size: .; V: TRBV2; J: TRBJ1-1; DNA: TGTGCCAGCGTCGACAGTACCCTGAACACTGAAGCTTTCTTT; CDR3: CASVDSTLNTEAFF
D: .; size: .; V: TRBV7-9; J: TRBJ2-5; DNA: TGTGCCAGCAGCTTCCGGACAGAAGAGACCCAGTACTTC; CDR3: CASSFRTEETQYF
D: TRBD1; size: .; V: TRBV6-1; J: TRBJ2-2; DNA: TGTGCCACTCGGACAGGGCACTACACCGGGGAGCTGTTTTTT; CDR3: CATRTGHYTGELFF
D: TRBD1; size: .; V: TRBV9; J: TRBJ2-7; DNA: TGTGCCAGCAGCGTAAGGGGGGGACAGGGAACCTACGAGCAGTACTTC; CDR3: CASSVRGGQGTYEQYF
D: .; size: .; V: TRBV6-1; J: TRBJ2-7; DNA: TGTGCCAGCAGTGTGGTGGCAGTACAAACCTACGAGCAGTACTTC; CDR3: CASSVVAVQTYEQYF
D: TRBD1; size: .; V: TRBV5-1; J: TRBJ1-5; DNA: TGCGCCAGCAGCTTGGGTGGGACAGGGGGATACCAGCCCCAGCATTTT; CDR3: CASSLGGTGGYQPQHF
D: TRBD2; size: .; V: TRBV7-2; J: TRBJ2-7; DNA: TGTGCCAGCAGCCCTCAACCGACTAGCGGATACGAGCAGTACTTC; CDR3: CASSPQPTSGYEQYF
D: TRBD2; size: .; V: TRBV11-1; J: TRBJ2-7; DNA: TGTGCCAGCAGCTACCCCCCGGGCGGGGGGGGTTACGAGCAGTACTTC; CDR3: CASSYPPGGGGYEQYF
D: .; size: .; V: TRBV5-4; J: TRBJ1-2; DNA: TGTGCCAGCAGCTTGGCCGGGGGGGATTACGGCTACACCTTC; CDR3: CASSLAGGDYGYTF
D: .; size: .; V: TRBV29-1; J: TRBJ2-5; DNA: TGCAGCGTTCGAAGGGGCTTGCAAGAGACCCAGTACTTC; CDR3: CSVRRGLQETQYF
D: TRBD2; size: once; V: TRBV5-1; J: TRBJ2-3; DNA: TGCGCCAGCAGCCCCCGACTAGCGGGGGAGTCAGATACGCAGTATTTT; CDR3: CASSPRLAGESDTQYF
D: .; size: .; V: TRBV27; J: TRBJ1-5; DNA: TGTGCCAGCAGTTTCTCCGTCAATCAGCCCCAGCATTTT; CDR3: CASSFSVNQPQHF
D: .; size: .; V: TRBV30; J: TRBJ1-5; DNA: TGTGCCTGGAGTCGATTGGGGGAGGACAATCAGCCCCAGCATTTT; CDR3: CAWSRLGEDNQPQHF
D: TRBD2; size: .; V: TRBV9; J: TRBJ2-5; DNA: TGTGCCAGCAGCCCGGGACTAGCGAGATACCAAGAGACCCAGTACTTC; CDR3: CASSPGLARYQETQYF
D: TRBD1; size: .; V: TRBV7-6; J: TRBJ1-3; DNA: TGTGCCAGCAGCTTAGGCGGACAGGCCGACTCTGGAAACACCATATATTTT; CDR3: CASSLGGQADSGNTIYF
D: .; size: .; V: TRBV9; J: TRBJ2-3; DNA: TGTGCCAGCAGCGTAGCGGCAGGGGGGACAGATACGCAGTATTTT; CDR3: CASSVAAGGTDTQYF
D: .; size: .; V: TRBV9; J: TRBJ2-7; DNA: TGTGCCAGCAGCGTTGATGACAGGCCCGCACTTTACGAGCAGTACTTC; CDR3: CASSVDDRPALYEQYF
D: .; size: .; V: TRBV6-5; J: TRBJ1-5; DNA: TGTGCCAGCAGTTCCGGTGGTAGCAATCAGCCCCAGCATTTT; CDR3: CASSSGGSNQPQHF
D: .; size: few; V: TRBV10-3; J: TRBJ1-4; DNA: TGTGCCATCAGTGACAGTGTTAATGAAAAACTGTTTTTT; CDR3: CAISDSVNEKLFF
D: TRBD2; size: .; V: TRBV10-3; J: TRBJ2-5; DNA: TGTGCCATCAGTGAGTCCCTAGCGGGGGGGCTGGAGACCCAGTACTTC; CDR3: CAISESLAGGLETQYF
D: .; size: .; V: TRBV28; J: TRBJ2-7; DNA: TGTGCCAGCAGTTCCGAGGACAGATACGAGCAGTACTTC; CDR3: CASSSEDRYEQYF
D: .; size: .; V: TRBV5-4; J: TRBJ2-7; DNA: TGTGCCAGCAGCGTGGGGGCTGCCTACGAGCAGTACTTC; CDR3: CASSVGAAYEQYF
D: TRBD1; size: .; V: TRBV7-9; J: TRBJ2-2; DNA: TGTGCCAGCAGCCCAACAGGGGGCGGCAATACGTACACCGGGGAGCTGTTTTTT; CDR3: CASSPTGGGNTYTGELFF
D: .; size: .; V: TRBV5-1; J: TRBJ1-6; DNA: TGCGCCAGCAGCTTCTGGAGACAGAATTCACCCCTCCACTTT; CDR3: CASSFWRQNSPLHF
D: TRBD1; size: .; V: TRBV19; J: TRBJ2-7; DNA: TGTGCCAGTAGTATAGGCGGCAGGGGGCGGAACGAGCAGTACTTC; CDR3: CASSIGGRGRNEQYF
D: TRBD2; size: .; V: TRBV7-2; J: TRBJ2-3; DNA: TGTGCCAGCAGCCCGACTAGCGGAAGCACAGATACGCAGTATTTT; CDR3: CASSPTSGSTDTQYF
D: TRBD2; size: .; V: TRBV5-1; J: TRBJ2-5; DNA: TGCGCCAGCAGCTTTAGGAGCGGGGGACAAGAGACCCAGTACTTC; CDR3: CASSFRSGGQETQYF
D: TRBD1; size: .; V: TRBV7-9; J: TRBJ1-4; DNA: TGTGCCAGCAAGGGGGCACGGTATGAAAAACTGTTTTTT; CDR3: CASKGARYEKLFF
D: TRBD2; size: .; V: TRBV15; J: TRBJ2-1; DNA: TGTGCCACCAGCAGAGATATGTGGCTAGCGGTTGAGCAGTTCTTC; CDR3: CATSRDMWLAVEQFF
D: .; size: .; V: TRBV30; J: TRBJ1-5; DNA: TGTGCCTGGAGTGGCTACGGGGATCAGCCCCAGCATTTT; CDR3: CAWSGYGDQPQHF
D: .; size: .; V: TRBV21-1; J: TRBJ2-1; DNA: TGTGCCAGCAGCAAAGGGCTAGCGGGGGGGCCCGATTATGAGCAGTTCTTC; CDR3: CASSKGLAGGPDYEQFF
D: .; size: few; V: TRBV6-5; J: TRBJ1-2; DNA: TGTGCCAGCAGTCCAAGAGGTGTAACACTCTATGGCTACACCTTC; CDR3: CASSPRGVTLYGYTF
D: .; size: .; V: TRBV28; J: TRBJ2-5; DNA: TGTGCCAGCAGTGGTAGTGATGTGGAGACCCAGTACTTC; CDR3: CASSGSDVETQYF
D: TRBD2; size: .; V: TRBV7-9; J: TRBJ2-7; DNA: TGTGCCAGCAGCTCCACTAGCGGGGGCTACGAGCAGTACTTC; CDR3: CASSSTSGGYEQYF